This T cell receptor (beta chain) was retrieved from a study of beta chain features in type 1 diabetes. Study-wide results and caveats: All four CD4+ subsets of Type 1 diabetes patients contained TCRB CDR3s that were moderately but significantly shorter.

Reverse transcription of all isolated RNA meant that expressed TCRB transcripts were sequenced. About 3.6 million reads on average were seen across naive, central memory and regulatory T cell samples. Method: immunoSEQ multiplex PCR; TCRdb's copy keeps in-frame clones and lacks some. The repertoire holds 150,000 to 160,000 clones, with around 10% as singletons. Each donor gave one heparinised blood draw averaging around 120 mL. Concerning this clone itself: Its antigen is still unknown.

V trimming: 0 bases; J trimming: 5 bases; junction bases outside the gene matches: 14. Germline V gives CDR1 SGHRS, CDR2 YFSETQ. The CDR3 is made up of 18 amino acids. The receptor's source is a young man in good health. The V call is TRBV5-1, the J call TRBJ2-7; 10 bases are shared with TRBD2. The source material was central memory CD4+ T cells from blood. Here the CDR3 reads CASSLGLAGDPPADEQYF. Here the CDR3 DNA reads TGCGCCAGCAGCTTGGGGCTAGCGGGGGATCCCCCGGCCGACGAGCAGTACTTC.